The 14 T cell receptor beta chains listed next were all sequenced from one sample in a study of OX40 agonist ivuxolimab in advanced cancers. Repertoires were generated with immunoSEQ multiplex PCR, while TCRdb's copy carries only in-frame clones and drops some. Of roughly 67,000 clones in the sample, roughly 86% were seen once. The specimen was CD4+ or CD8+ T cells sorted from blood, collected in a trial of the OX40 agonist ivuxolimab. The source of these receptors is an adult with an advanced solid tumor such as melanoma, head and neck, liver or kidney cancer.

The chain employs TRBV18 and TRBJ2-5, with D unclear. Looked up from germline, CDR1 is KGHSH and CDR2 is LQKENI. V dropped 3 bases and J dropped 5 bases, with 10 bases sitting between them. The CDR3 is made up of 13 amino acids. The chain's CDR3 is CASSPGIGETQYF. Here the CDR3 DNA reads TGTGCCAGCTCACCCGGTATCGGGGAGACCCAGTACTTC. Based on the CDR3 plus reference TRBV18 and TRBJ2-5, the full variable domain is NAGVMQNPRHLVRRRGQEARLRCSPMKGHSHVYWYRQLPEEGLKFMVYLQKENIIDESGMPKERFSAEFPKEGPSILRIQQVVRGDSAAYFCASSPGIGETQYFGPGTRLLVL.

V gene TRBV11-3 combines with J gene TRBJ2-7; 9 bases map to TRBD1. J gave up 3 bases and V 5 bases, and 14 bases lay outside the gene matches. The CDR3 length is 17 residues. Germline V gene sequence: CDR1 SGHNT, CDR2 YENEEA. CDR3 DNA sequence: TGTGCCAGCAGCCCTACACGGGTTTCGGGACAGGGCTACGAGCAGTACTTC. Translated: CASSPTRVSGQGYEQYF.

The rearrangement uses TRBV7-2 and TRBJ2-1, with 7 positions matching TRBD2. The CDR3 spans 14 residues. Trimming at V came to 2 bases and at J to 5 bases, leaving 3 bases not matched to a gene. Germline CDR1 SGHTA, CDR2 FQGNSA. CDR3 nucleotides: TGTGCCAGCAGCTTATGGGGAGGGAACAATGAGCAGTTCTTC. It translates to CASSLWGGNNEQFF.

V is TRBV6-1 and J is TRBJ1-3; perhaps TRBD1 as D (6 bases). This CDR3 is built from 17 residues. V lost 1 base to trimming and J lost 0 bases, with 13 bases between them. Germline V CDR1 and CDR2: MNHNS, SASEGT. The CDR3: CASSEGGGGLSGNTIYF. The CDR3 region has the DNA TGTGCCAGCAGTGAAGGAGGAGGGGGACTCTCTGGAAACACCATATATTTT.

J is TRBJ2-3 and V is TRBV7-3, with D tentatively TRBD1 or TRBD2 (5 bases each). The germline gives CDR1 SGHTA, CDR2 FQGTGA. Trimming took off 1 base at V and 0 bases at J, with 17 bases between the two ends. This CDR3 spans 18 amino acids. CDR3 DNA sequence: TGTGCCAGCAGCTTAAAGGCGGGCCAGGGACCAAGCACAGATACGCAGTATTTT. This gives the protein CASSLKAGQGPSTDTQYF.

The genes are TRBV19 and TRBJ1-1, with D maybe TRBD1 (6 bases). Trimming stripped 5 bases from V and 7 bases from J, with 14 bases between. The germline V gene has CDR1 LNHDA and CDR2 SQIVND (reference sequence). This CDR3 contains 13 residues. CDR3 DNA: TGTGCCAGTAGTCAAGGGGGTTTTGGTGAAGCTTTCTTT. Amino acid sequence: CASSQGGFGEAFF.

The chain uses TRBV6-7 and TRBJ1-1, with no clear D. TRBV6-7 falls under the ORF class, with uncertain function. The CDR3 has 15 residues. V was shortened by 2 bases and J by 5 bases, with 15 bases between the two germline ends. The CDR3 reads CASSYSPDWGTEAFF. The CDR3 DNA sequence: TGTGCCAGCAGTTACAGTCCGGATTGGGGAACTGAAGCTTTCTTT.

Worth noting for this clone: A junction boundary mismatches the germline segment, possibly from a read error. The rearrangement uses TRBV7-7 and TRBJ2-5; 10 positions agree with TRBD2. CDR3 size: 16 residues. Germline V CDR1 and CDR2: SSHAT, FNYEAQ (reference sequence). In DNA, the CDR3 is TGTGCTAGCAGCTTAGCGGGAGGACAGGGAGGGGAGACCCAGTACTTC. The encoded protein is CASSLAGGQGGETQYF.

The genes are TRBV6-5 and TRBJ2-5; 12 nucleotides match TRBD2. Germline CDR1 and CDR2: MNHEY and SVGAGI. V shed 4 bases and J 5 bases; nucleotides not matched to a gene: 5. The CDR3 consists of 15 residues. The CDR3 reads CASSWRLAGEETQYF. CDR3 in DNA: TGTGCCAGCAGTTGGAGACTAGCGGGAGAGGAGACCCAGTACTTC.

The chain links TRBV7-9 to TRBJ1-2, with 10 nucleotides matching TRBD1. This CDR3 region has 17 residues. CDR1 and CDR2 from the germline V gene are SEHNR and FQNEAQ (reference sequence). V lost 4 bases, J lost 0 bases, and 8 bases stayed unmatched. CDR3 nucleotide sequence: TGTGCCAGCAGCTCAACGGGGGGACAGGGGACTAACTATGGCTACACCTTC. Encoded protein: CASSSTGGQGTNYGYTF.

The rearrangement joins TRBV18 to TRBJ2-1; TRBD2 aligns across 9 bases. The germline V gene has CDR1 KGHSH and CDR2 LQKENI. Unmatched junction bases numbered 6, after V lost 0 bases and J lost 6 bases. This CDR3 has 16 residues. This chain's CDR3 is CASSPPASGTVNEQFF. The CDR3 DNA follows: TGTGCCAGCTCACCACCCGCTAGCGGGACAGTCAATGAGCAGTTCTTC.

The chain employs TRBV19 and TRBJ2-2; 7 nucleotides agree with TRBD2. The CDR3 has 20 amino acids. Unmatched junction bases numbered 14, after V lost 0 bases and J lost 1 base. Per germline, CDR1 LNHDA and CDR2 SQIVND (reference sequence). The CDR3 sequence is CASSIETGTTYPRNTGELFF. In DNA form, the CDR3 reads TGTGCCAGTAGTATAGAGACCGGGACTACCTACCCGCGGAACACCGGGGAGCTGTTTTTT.

The CDR3 nucleotides are TGTGCCAGCAGTGAAGCGCTTGCGGGGGGGCAAGAGACCCAGTACTTC. This gives the protein CASSEALAGGQETQYF. The chain has TRBV6-1 and TRBJ2-5, with TRBD2 matching over 9 bases. Germline CDR1 reads MNHNS; CDR2 reads SASEGT. V lost 0 bases to trimming and J lost 2 bases; unmatched junction nucleotides: 4. The CDR3 extends over 16 amino acids.

A few counts support this clone. J is TRBJ1-1 and V is TRBV29-1, with D unclear. The CDR3 extends over 12 amino acids. CDR1 is SQVTM and CDR2 is ANQGSEA in the germline V gene. The V end lost 5 bases, the J end lost 1 base, and 8 bases lay between the germline ends. The CDR3 bases are TGCAGCGTTATACCAGGGAACACTGAAGCTTTCTTT. It is translated as CSVIPGNTEAFF.